The 14 T cell receptor beta chains below were found in one sample sequenced in a study of blood T cell repertoires in COVID-19. The repertoire was sequenced with immunoSEQ multiplex PCR; TCRdb's copy has only in-frame clones and lacks some. The profile shows 100,000 to 150,000 clones, 88% of them singletons. The source material was peripheral blood. The receptors derive from a human donor in a cohort sampled during active COVID-19.

The V and J genes are TRBV2 and TRBJ1-2, with D unresolved. The CDR3 spans 11 residues. Trimming took off 6 bases at V and 10 bases at J, with 12 bases between the two ends. Germline assignment: CDR1 SNHLY and CDR2 FYNNEI. The CDR3 coding sequence is TGTGCCAGCAGAGATGAGGGTGCCTACACCTTC. This codes for CASRDEGAYTF.

The gene calls are TRBV10-1 and TRBJ2-5; 10 nucleotides agree with TRBD2. V gave up 2 bases and J gave up 3 bases; unmatched junction bases: 6. The germline gives CDR1 WNHNN, CDR2 SYGVQD (reference sequence). The CDR3 is made up of 16 amino acids. This CDR3 reads CASSEPSGSGKETQYF. CDR3 DNA: TGCGCCAGCAGTGAGCCTAGCGGGAGTGGAAAAGAGACCCAGTACTTC.

The V gene is TRBV15, the J gene TRBJ1-4, with D unclear. The CDR3 is 15 amino acids. V lost 8 bases to trimming and J lost 0 bases, with 13 bases between them. Germline V gene data show CDR1 as LNHNV and CDR2 as YYDKDF (reference sequence). CDR3 sequence reads: CATSPRAPTNEKLFF. The CDR3 nucleotides are TGTGCCACCTCGCCGAGGGCCCCAACTAATGAAAAACTGTTTTTT.

The chain recombines TRBV19 with TRBJ1-5; TRBD1 agrees at 7 bases. Germline V gene data show CDR1 as LNHDA and CDR2 as SQIVND (reference sequence). CDR3 size: 14 residues. The trim removed 7 bases at V and 0 bases at J, leaving 3 bases unmatched. CDR3 region: CASTQGFSNQPQHF. In DNA form, the CDR3 reads TGTGCCAGTACACAGGGGTTTAGCAATCAGCCCCAGCATTTT.

The chain has TRBV29-1 and TRBJ2-7; 7 nucleotides align to TRBD1. V gave up 1 base and J gave up 2 bases; unmatched junction bases: 2. CDR3 length equals 13 residues. Looked up from germline, CDR1 is SQVTM and CDR2 is ANQGSEA. Here the CDR3 reads CSVEGQGTYEQYF. CDR3 nucleotide sequence: TGCAGCGTTGAAGGACAGGGTACCTACGAGCAGTACTTC.

In this sample, this clone turned up once. V gene TRBV4-1 combines with J gene TRBJ1-2, with D possibly being TRBD1 (6 bases). CDR3 length equals 15 residues. V lost 0 bases to trimming and J lost 2 bases, with 10 bases between them. Germline V CDR1 and CDR2: MGHRA, YSYEKL. The CDR3, as DNA: TGCGCCAGCAGCCAAGAGGGCAGGGGAAACTATGGCTACACCTTC. Protein product: CASSQEGRGNYGYTF.

V usage is TRBV7-9 and J usage is TRBJ1-2; D not certain. Germline lookup yields CDR1 SEHNR and CDR2 FQNEAQ (reference sequence). Between the trimmed V and J ends, which lost 4 bases and 0 bases, there was a span of 6 bases. This CDR3 spans 13 amino acids. The CDR3 sequence: CASSSNPNYGYTF. The CDR3 DNA reads as TGTGCCAGCAGCTCAAATCCTAACTATGGCTACACCTTC.

A few counts support this clone. This chain's CDR3 is CATSSYRVGNEQFF. CDR3 coding DNA: TGTGCCACCAGCAGCTACAGGGTTGGCAATGAGCAGTTCTTC. The chain employs TRBV15 and TRBJ2-1; a weak D match, TRBD1 (6 bases). CDR1 is LNHNV and CDR2 is YYDKDF in the germline V gene (reference sequence). Trimming pared 3 bases from V and 6 bases from J, leaving 12 bases between. The CDR3 runs to 14 residues.

The V call is TRBV4-1, the J call TRBJ2-2, with D possibly TRBD1 on 5 matching bases. V lost 0 bases and J 0 bases, leaving 14 bases between the germline ends. Germline loops: CDR1 MGHRA, CDR2 YSYEKL. The CDR3 consists of 18 residues. The CDR3 DNA sequence: TGCGCCAGCAGCCAAGATCTTGACAGATACGCGAACACCGGGGAGCTGTTTTTT. It codes for CASSQDLDRYANTGELFF.

The V call is TRBV6-5, the J call TRBJ2-3, with 8 bases matching TRBD1. Germline assignment: CDR1 MNHEY and CDR2 SVGAGI. This CDR3 comprises 14 residues. V shed 6 bases and J 4 bases; nucleotides not matched to a gene: 6. The DNA of the CDR3 is TGTGCCAGCAGCGATGCACAGGGGGCAGATACGCAGTATTTT. Translation gives CASSDAQGADTQYF.

This clone was observed once. The rearrangement uses TRBV9 and TRBJ2-1, with 8 bases matching TRBD2. Germline V gene sequence: CDR1 SGDLS, CDR2 YYNGEE. The CDR3 runs 16 residues. V dropped 0 bases and J dropped 4; count of bases not matched to a gene: 6. CDR3 sequence (DNA): TGTGCCAGCAGCGTAGCAGGAGCGGGAGTTTACAATGAGCAGTTCTTC. Protein sequence: CASSVAGAGVYNEQFF.

This clone showed up just once. The chain combines TRBV5-1 with TRBJ2-5, with 8 positions matching TRBD1. The germline V gene encodes CDR1 SGHRS and CDR2 YFSETQ. Trimming took 4 bases from V and 3 from J; bases not matched to a gene: 5. CDR3 size: 14 residues. The CDR3, as DNA: TGCGCCAGCAGCACGGACAGGGCTGAAGAGACCCAGTACTTC. Its translation: CASSTDRAEETQYF.

V is TRBV9 and J is TRBJ2-2; D is undetermined. CDR3 size: 13 residues. Germline V gene lookup returns CDR1 SGDLS and CDR2 YYNGEE. Trimming pared 0 bases from V and 4 bases from J, leaving 4 bases between. The CDR3, as DNA: TGTGCCAGCAGCGTAGTCGGCACCGGGGAGCTGTTTTTT. Its translation is CASSVVGTGELFF.

V usage is TRBV5-4 and J usage is TRBJ2-7; D is possibly TRBD2 (6 bases). The CDR3 has 15 amino acids. The V gene's germline CDR1 is SGHNT and CDR2 YYREEE (reference sequence). The germline V and J ends were trimmed by 1 base and 3 bases, with 14 bases remaining between them. CDR3 region: CASSLRPGRIYEQYF. The CDR3 bases are TGTGCCAGCAGCTTGAGGCCAGGGAGGATCTACGAGCAGTACTTC.